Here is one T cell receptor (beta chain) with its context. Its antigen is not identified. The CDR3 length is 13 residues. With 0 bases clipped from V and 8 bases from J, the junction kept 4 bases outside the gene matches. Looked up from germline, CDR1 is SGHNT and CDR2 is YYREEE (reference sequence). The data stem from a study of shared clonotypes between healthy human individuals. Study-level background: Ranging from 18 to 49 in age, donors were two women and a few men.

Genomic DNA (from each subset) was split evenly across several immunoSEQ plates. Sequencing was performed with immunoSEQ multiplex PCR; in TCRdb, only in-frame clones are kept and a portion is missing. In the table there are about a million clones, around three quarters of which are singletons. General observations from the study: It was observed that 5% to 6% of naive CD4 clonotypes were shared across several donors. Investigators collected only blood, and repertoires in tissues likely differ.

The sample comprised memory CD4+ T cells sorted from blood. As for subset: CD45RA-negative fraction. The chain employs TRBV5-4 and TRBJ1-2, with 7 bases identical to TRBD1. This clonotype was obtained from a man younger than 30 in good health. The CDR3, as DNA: TGTGCCAGCAGCTTGGAAACAGGGGAGGGCTACACCTTC. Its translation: CASSLETGEGYTF.